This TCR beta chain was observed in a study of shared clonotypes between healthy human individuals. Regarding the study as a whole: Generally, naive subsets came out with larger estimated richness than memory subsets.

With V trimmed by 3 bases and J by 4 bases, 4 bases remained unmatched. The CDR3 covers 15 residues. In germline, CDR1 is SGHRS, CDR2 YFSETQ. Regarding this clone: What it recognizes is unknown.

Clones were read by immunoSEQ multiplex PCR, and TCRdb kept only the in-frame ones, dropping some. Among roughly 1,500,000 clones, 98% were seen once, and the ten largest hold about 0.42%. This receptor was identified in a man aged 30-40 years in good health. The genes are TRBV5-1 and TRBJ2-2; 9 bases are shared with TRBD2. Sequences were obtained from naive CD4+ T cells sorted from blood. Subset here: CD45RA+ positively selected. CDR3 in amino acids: CASSSTSGATGELFF. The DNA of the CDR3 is TGCGCCAGCAGCTCGACTAGCGGCGCCACCGGGGAGCTGTTTTTT.